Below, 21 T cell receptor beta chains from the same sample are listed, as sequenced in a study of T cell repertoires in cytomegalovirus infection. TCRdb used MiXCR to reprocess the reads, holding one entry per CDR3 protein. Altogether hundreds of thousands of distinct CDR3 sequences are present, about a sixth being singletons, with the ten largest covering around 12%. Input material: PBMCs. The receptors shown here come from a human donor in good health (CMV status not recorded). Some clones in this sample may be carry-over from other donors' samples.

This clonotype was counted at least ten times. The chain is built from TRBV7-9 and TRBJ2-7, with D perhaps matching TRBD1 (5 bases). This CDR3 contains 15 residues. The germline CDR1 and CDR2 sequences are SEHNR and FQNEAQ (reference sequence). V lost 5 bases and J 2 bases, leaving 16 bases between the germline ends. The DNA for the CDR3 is TGTGCCAGCAGCGCAGGACCGTCAGGGCCCTACGAGCAGTACTTC. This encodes CASSAGPSGPYEQYF.

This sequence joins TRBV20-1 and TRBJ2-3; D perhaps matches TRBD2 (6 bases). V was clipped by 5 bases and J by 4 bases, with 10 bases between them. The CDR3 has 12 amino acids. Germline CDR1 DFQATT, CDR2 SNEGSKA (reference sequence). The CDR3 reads CSAASAADTQYF. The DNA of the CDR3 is TGCAGTGCTGCTAGCGCAGCAGATACGCAGTATTTT.

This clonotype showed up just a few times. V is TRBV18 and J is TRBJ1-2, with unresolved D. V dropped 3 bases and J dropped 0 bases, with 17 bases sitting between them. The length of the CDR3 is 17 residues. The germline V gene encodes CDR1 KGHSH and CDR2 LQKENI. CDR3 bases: TGTGCCAGCTCACCCCGGACGGCCGACTTTGCTAACTATGGCTACACCTTC. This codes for CASSPRTADFANYGYTF. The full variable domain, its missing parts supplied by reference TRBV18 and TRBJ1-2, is NAGVMQNPRHLVRRRGQEARLRCSPMKGHSHVYWYRQLPEEGLKFMVYLQKENIIDESGMPKERFSAEFPKEGPSILRIQQVVRGDSAAYFCASSPRTADFANYGYTFGSGTRLTVV.

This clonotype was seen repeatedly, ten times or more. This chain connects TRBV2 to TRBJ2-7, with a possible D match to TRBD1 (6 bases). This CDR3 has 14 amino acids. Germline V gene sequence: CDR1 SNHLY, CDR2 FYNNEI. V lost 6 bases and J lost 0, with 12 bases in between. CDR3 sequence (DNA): TGTGCCAGCAGCCGGACAGCTAGCTCCTACGAGCAGTACTTC. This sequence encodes CASSRTASSYEQYF.

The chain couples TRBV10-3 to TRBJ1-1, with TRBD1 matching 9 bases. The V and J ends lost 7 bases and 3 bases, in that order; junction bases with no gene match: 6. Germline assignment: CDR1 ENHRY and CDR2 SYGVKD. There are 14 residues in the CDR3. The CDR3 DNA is TGTGCCATCAAGGGGACAGGGTCAGACACTGAAGCTTTCTTT. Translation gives CAIKGTGSDTEAFF.

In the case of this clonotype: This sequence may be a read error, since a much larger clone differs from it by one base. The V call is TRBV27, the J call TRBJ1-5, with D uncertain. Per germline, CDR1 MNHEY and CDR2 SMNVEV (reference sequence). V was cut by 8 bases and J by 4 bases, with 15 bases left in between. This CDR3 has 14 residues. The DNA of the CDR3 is TGTGCCAGCGGCCCACCGGGGAGGAATCAGCCCCAGCATTTT. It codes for CASGPPGRNQPQHF.

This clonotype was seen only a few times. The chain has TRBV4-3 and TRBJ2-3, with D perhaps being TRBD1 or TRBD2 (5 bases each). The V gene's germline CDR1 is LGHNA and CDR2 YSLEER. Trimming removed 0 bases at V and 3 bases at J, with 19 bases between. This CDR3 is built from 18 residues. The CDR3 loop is CASSQERGTHTRTDTQYF. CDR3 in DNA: TGCGCCAGCAGCCAAGAGAGGGGAACCCACACTCGGACAGATACGCAGTATTTT.

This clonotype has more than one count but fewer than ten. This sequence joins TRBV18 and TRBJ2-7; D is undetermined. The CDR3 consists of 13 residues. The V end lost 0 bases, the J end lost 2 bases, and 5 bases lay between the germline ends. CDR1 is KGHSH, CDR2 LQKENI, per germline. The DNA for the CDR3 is TGTGCCAGCTCACCACCCCAGACCTACGAGCAGTACTTC. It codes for CASSPPQTYEQYF.

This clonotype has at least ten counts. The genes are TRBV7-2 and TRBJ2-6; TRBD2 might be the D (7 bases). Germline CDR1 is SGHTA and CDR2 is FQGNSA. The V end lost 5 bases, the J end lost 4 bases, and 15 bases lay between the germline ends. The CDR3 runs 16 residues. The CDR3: CASSIRGGTGANVLTF. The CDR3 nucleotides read TGTGCCAGCAGCATTAGGGGGGGCACCGGGGCCAACGTCCTGACTTTC.

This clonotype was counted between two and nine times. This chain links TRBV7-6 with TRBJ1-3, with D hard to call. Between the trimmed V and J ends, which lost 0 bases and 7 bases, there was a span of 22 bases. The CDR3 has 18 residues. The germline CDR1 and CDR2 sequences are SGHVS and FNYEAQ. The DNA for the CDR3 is TGTGCCAGCAGCTTAGCAGTCCGTGGAGGGTGGCGGCGGAACACCATATATTTT. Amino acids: CASSLAVRGGWRRNTIYF.

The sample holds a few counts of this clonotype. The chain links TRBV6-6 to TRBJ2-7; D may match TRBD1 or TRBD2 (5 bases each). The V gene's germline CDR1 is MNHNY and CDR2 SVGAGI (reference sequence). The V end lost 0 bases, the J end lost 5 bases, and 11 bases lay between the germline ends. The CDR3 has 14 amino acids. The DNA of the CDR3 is TGTGCCAGCAGTTACTCATCAGGGAGAGACGAGCAGTACTTC. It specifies CASSYSSGRDEQYF.

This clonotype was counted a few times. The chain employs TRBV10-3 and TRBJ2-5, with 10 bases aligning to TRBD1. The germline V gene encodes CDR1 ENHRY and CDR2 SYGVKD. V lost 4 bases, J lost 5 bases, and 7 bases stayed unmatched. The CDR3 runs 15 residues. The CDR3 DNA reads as TGTGCCATCAGTGCGGGGACAGGGGAAAAGGAGACCCAGTACTTC. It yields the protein CAISAGTGEKETQYF.

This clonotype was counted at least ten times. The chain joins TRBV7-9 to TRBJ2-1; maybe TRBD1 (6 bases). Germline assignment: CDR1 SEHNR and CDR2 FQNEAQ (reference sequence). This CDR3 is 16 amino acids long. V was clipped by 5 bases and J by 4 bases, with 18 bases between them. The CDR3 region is CASSPTRGTRYNEQFF. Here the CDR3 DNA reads TGTGCCAGCAGCCCGACGAGAGGGACACGGTACAATGAGCAGTTCTTC.

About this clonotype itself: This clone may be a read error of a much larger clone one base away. This chain's CDR3 is CASRKNRGDIPYF. The CDR3 region has the DNA TGTGCCAGCAGGAAAAACAGGGGGGACATTCCGTACTTC. The gene calls are TRBV7-9 and TRBJ2-4; 8 bases are shared with TRBD1. Germline lookup yields CDR1 SEHNR and CDR2 FQNEAQ (reference sequence). The CDR3 covers 13 residues.

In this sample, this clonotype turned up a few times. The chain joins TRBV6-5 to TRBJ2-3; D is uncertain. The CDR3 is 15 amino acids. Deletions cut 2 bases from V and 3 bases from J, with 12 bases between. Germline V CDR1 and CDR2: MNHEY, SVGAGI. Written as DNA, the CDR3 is TGTGCCAGCAGTTACCTCCAGGAAGATACAGATACGCAGTATTTT. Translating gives CASSYLQEDTDTQYF.

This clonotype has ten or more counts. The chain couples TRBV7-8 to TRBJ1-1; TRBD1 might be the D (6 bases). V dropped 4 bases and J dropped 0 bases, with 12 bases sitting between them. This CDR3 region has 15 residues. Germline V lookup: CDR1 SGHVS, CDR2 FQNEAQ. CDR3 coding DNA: TGTGCCAGCAGCTCGTCCGGGACATTGAACACTGAAGCTTTCTTT. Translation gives CASSSSGTLNTEAFF.

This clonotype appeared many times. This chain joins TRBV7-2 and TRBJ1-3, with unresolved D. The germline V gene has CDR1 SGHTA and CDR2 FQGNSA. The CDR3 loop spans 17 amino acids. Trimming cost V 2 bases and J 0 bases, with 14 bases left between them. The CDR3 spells CASSLLAGGSSGNTIYF. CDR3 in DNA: TGTGCCAGCAGCTTATTGGCCGGCGGGAGCTCTGGAAACACCATATATTTT.

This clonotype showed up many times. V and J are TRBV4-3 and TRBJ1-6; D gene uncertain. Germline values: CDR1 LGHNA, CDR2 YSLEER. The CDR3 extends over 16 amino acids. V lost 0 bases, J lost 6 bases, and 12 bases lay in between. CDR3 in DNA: TGCGCCAGCAGCCAAGAACTCGACGGCCGTAATTCACCCCTCCACTTT. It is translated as CASSQELDGRNSPLHF.

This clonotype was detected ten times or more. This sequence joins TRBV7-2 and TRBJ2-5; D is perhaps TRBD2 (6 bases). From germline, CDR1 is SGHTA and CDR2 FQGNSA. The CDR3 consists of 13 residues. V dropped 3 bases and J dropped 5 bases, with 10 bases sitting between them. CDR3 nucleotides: TGTGCCAGCAGCTTGACTAGGTGGGAGACCCAGTACTTC. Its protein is CASSLTRWETQYF.

The CDR3 nucleotides are TGTGCCAGCAGCTTGTTTTGGGCAGGGGACCCGAACACTGAAGCTTTCTTT. As protein: CASSLFWAGDPNTEAFF. The rearrangement links TRBV5-6 to TRBJ1-1; a possible D gene is TRBD1 (6 bases). This CDR3 comprises 17 residues. The V end lost 1 base, the J end lost 1 base, and 17 bases lay between the germline ends. Germline V lookup: CDR1 SGHDT, CDR2 YYEEEE.

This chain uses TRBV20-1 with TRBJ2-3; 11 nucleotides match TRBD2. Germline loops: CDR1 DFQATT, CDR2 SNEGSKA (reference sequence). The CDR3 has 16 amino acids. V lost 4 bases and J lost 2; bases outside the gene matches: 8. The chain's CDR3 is CSAISGGAGPTDTQYF. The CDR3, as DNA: TGCAGTGCTATTAGCGGGGGGGCCGGTCCCACAGATACGCAGTATTTT.